These 5 T cell receptor beta chains were sequenced from one sample in a study of vaccination and CD4 T cells after COVID-19. The Oncomine TCR Beta short-read assay was applied to DNA of cultured CD4+ T cells. TCRdb used MiXCR to reprocess the PCR reads, holding one entry per CDR3 protein. This sample has over 15,000 distinct CDR3 sequences; 35% to 50% occur once, and the top ten carry roughly 5.3%. These receptors' antigens are unknown. Regarding treatment: approximately nine-day PBMC culture with coronavirus spike peptide pools or control peptides (ViraFEST assay). The starting material was CD4+ T cells from blood, cultured in vitro, obtained before SARS-CoV-2 vaccination. The receptors were gathered from a human donor who had recovered from COVID-19.

This clonotype was observed a handful of times. V usage is TRBV7-6 and J usage is TRBJ1-2; 7 bases line up with TRBD1. The CDR3 has 14 residues. The germline V gene has CDR1 SGHVS and CDR2 FNYEAQ. With V trimmed by 3 bases and J by 8 bases, 9 bases remained unmatched. CDR3 residues: CASSFSPGQSGYTF. CDR3 nucleotide sequence: TGTGCCAGCAGCTTCTCGCCGGGACAGTCGGGCTACACCTTC.

The chain recombines TRBV6-5 with TRBJ1-1, with unresolved D. V was trimmed by 4 bases and J by 7 bases, leaving 19 bases between them. From germline, CDR1 is MNHEY and CDR2 SVGAGI. This CDR3 has 15 residues. CDR3 amino acids: CASSSPRRLRFEAFF. DNA for the CDR3: TGTGCCAGCAGTTCCCCCCGCAGGCTTCGATTTGAAGCTTTCTTT.

The CDR3 sequence is CASSSGPAALTDTQYF. Written as DNA, the CDR3 is TGTGCCAGCAGTTCGGGACCGGCGGCTTTGACAGATACGCAGTATTTT. The chain is built from TRBV5-4 and TRBJ2-3, with D possibly called TRBD1 or TRBD2 (5 bases each). CDR1 and CDR2 from the germline V gene are SGHNT and YYREEE (reference sequence). The CDR3 has 16 amino acids. Between the trimmed V and J ends, which lost 5 bases and 3 bases, there was a span of 19 bases.

The chain employs TRBV7-6 and TRBJ1-3; D unclear. Germline CDR1 SGHVS, CDR2 FNYEAQ. V dropped 1 base and J dropped 0 bases, with 10 bases sitting between them. CDR3 length: 16 amino acids. The CDR3 sequence: CASSLDSQYSGNTIYF. The CDR3 DNA reads as TGTGCCAGCAGCTTAGACAGCCAATACTCTGGAAACACCATATATTTT.

This clonotype was counted a few times. The J gene is TRBJ1-2, the V gene TRBV20-1; TRBD1 is a possible D gene (5 bases). Per the germline V gene, CDR1 is DFQATT and CDR2 is SNEGSKA (reference sequence). V was cut by 1 base and J by 9 bases, with 15 bases left in between. CDR3 length equals 13 residues. CDR3 sequence (DNA): TGCAGTGCTAGAGGGTCCCAGGGAATGAGCTACACCTTC. Its protein is CSARGSQGMSYTF.